The 12 T cell receptor beta chains below all came from one sample that was sequenced in a study of post-analysis software for immune sequencing data. Overall study findings and caveats: TRBV segments more frequent in patients than in controls numbered a few and included TRBV5-6, TRBV5-1 and TRBV20-1.

Carried by the TCR beta cDNA libraries were unique molecular identifiers. TCRdb fed the PCR reads into MiXCR, producing one record per CDR3 protein. The sample has fewer than 850,000 distinct CDR3 sequences, about 32% seen once. For these receptors, no antigen is known. Sequences were obtained from blood. These receptors were obtained from a girl aged 5 to 17 with multiple sclerosis.

This rearrangement joins TRBV4-1 to TRBJ2-3, with D possibly matching TRBD2 (5 bases). With 1 base removed from V and 6 bases from J, the gap between germline ends came to 8 bases. Per germline, CDR1 MGHRA and CDR2 YSYEKL. The CDR3 is made up of 13 amino acids. In nucleotides, the CDR3 is TGCGCCAGCAGCCAAGGAGGCGGGGATACGCAGTATTTT. It is translated as CASSQGGGDTQYF.

The rearrangement joins TRBV7-2 to TRBJ1-6; tentative D call: TRBD1 (6 bases). Germline loops: CDR1 SGHTA, CDR2 FQGNSA. The CDR3 sequence is 15 residues long. Trimming took off 5 bases at V and 7 bases at J, with 15 bases between the two ends. For the CDR3, the DNA is TGTGCCAGCAGCCCCAGCCCGGGGGGCAATTCACCCCTCCACTTT. Its protein product is CASSPSPGGNSPLHF.

This clonotype came up a few times. The J gene is TRBJ1-2, the V gene TRBV27; D is unclear. V was clipped by 2 bases and J by 8 bases, with 15 bases between them. CDR1 is MNHEY, CDR2 SMNVEV, per germline (reference sequence). CDR3 length: 14 residues. The CDR3 DNA follows: TGTGCCAGCAGTTTAGTCGCCGACCCACGAGGCTACACCTTC. It specifies CASSLVADPRGYTF.

This clonotype was counted only a few times. The chain carries TRBV6-5 and TRBJ1-1; no clear D. The CDR3 sequence is 14 residues long. Germline loops: CDR1 MNHEY, CDR2 SVGAGI. V was clipped by 0 bases and J by 6 bases, with 11 bases between them. The CDR3 spells CASSYSTGVSEAFF. CDR3 nucleotide sequence: TGTGCCAGCAGTTACTCGACTGGGGTTTCTGAAGCTTTCTTT.

The V gene is TRBV4-1, the J gene TRBJ1-6; D ambiguous. The CDR3 consists of 14 residues. V was shortened by 0 bases and J by 8 bases, with 8 bases between the two germline ends. CDR1 and CDR2 from the germline V gene are MGHRA and YSYEKL. The CDR3 nucleotides read TGCGCCAGCAGCCAAGAGAGGGAGGATTCACCCCTCCACTTT. This codes for CASSQEREDSPLHF.

This chain uses TRBV5-1 with TRBJ2-3, with 13 bases aligning to TRBD2. This CDR3 has 16 residues. J gave up 4 bases and V 3 bases, and 5 bases lay outside the gene matches. Looked up from germline, CDR1 is SGHRS and CDR2 is YFSETQ. The CDR3 coding sequence is TGCGCCAGCAGCTCGGGACTAGCGGGAAGGGCAGATACGCAGTATTTT. Its protein is CASSSGLAGRADTQYF. Looking up the rest from reference TRBV5-1 and TRBJ2-3 gives the full variable domain: KAGVTQTPRYLIKTRGQQVTLSCSPISGHRSVSWYQQTPGQGLQFLFEYFSETQRNKGNFPGRFSGRQFSNSRSEMNVSTLELGDSALYLCASSSGLAGRADTQYFGPGTRLTVL.

This clonotype was recorded only once. A junction end diverges from the germline sequence, so it may reflect a read error. The rearrangement uses TRBV9 and TRBJ2-1, with D possibly matching TRBD2 (6 bases). Per germline, CDR1 SGDLS and CDR2 YYNGEE. The length of the CDR3 is 16 residues. The CDR3 bases are TGTGCCGGCAGCGTAGGGTCGGGAGAACGGTACAATGAGCAGTTCTTC. Its translation: CAGSVGSGERYNEQFF.

This clonotype was recorded a few times. V is TRBV2 and J is TRBJ1-2, with 10 nucleotides matching TRBD1. Germline V gene data show CDR1 as SNHLY and CDR2 as FYNNEI. V trimming: 6 bases; J trimming: 7 bases; junction bases outside the gene matches: 8. The CDR3 totals 14 residues. Here the CDR3 reads CASRPGQGFGGYTF. The CDR3 DNA sequence: TGTGCCAGCAGGCCGGGACAGGGGTTCGGTGGCTACACCTTC.

The chain employs TRBV29-1 and TRBJ1-2, with unresolved D. Germline V lookup: CDR1 SQVTM, CDR2 ANQGSEA. Trimming removed 3 bases at V and 8 bases at J, with 13 bases between. The CDR3 length is 12 residues. For the CDR3, the DNA is TGCAGCGTTGAGTCGGAGGGCCGGGGCTACACCTTC. This sequence encodes CSVESEGRGYTF.

The chain carries TRBV6-5 and TRBJ2-1; tentative D call: TRBD2 (7 bases). The germline V gene has CDR1 MNHEY and CDR2 SVGAGI. The length of the CDR3 is 17 residues. Trimming removed 0 bases at V and 0 bases at J, with 12 bases between. CDR3 protein: CASSYSGGQSSYNEQFF. For the CDR3, the DNA is TGTGCCAGCAGTTACTCGGGGGGGCAAAGCTCCTACAATGAGCAGTTCTTC.

This clonotype occurred many times. The chain recombines TRBV5-1 with TRBJ2-1, with 9 bases identical to TRBD1. CDR3 size: 15 residues. Germline V gives CDR1 SGHRS, CDR2 YFSETQ. Losses at the gene ends were 4 bases for V and 4 bases for J; bases not matched to a gene: 6. The DNA for the CDR3 is TGCGCCAGCAGCCACGGGACAGGGTCTTACAATGAGCAGTTCTTC. Amino acids: CASSHGTGSYNEQFF.

This clonotype was picked up a small number of times. The rearrangement uses TRBV23-1 and TRBJ2-7, with 8 bases that match TRBD1. TRBV23-1 is given ORF status, its function remaining uncertain. This CDR3 has 18 residues. The ends lost 0 bases at V and 5 bases at J; junction bases unmatched: 15. CDR3 coding DNA: TGCGCCAGCAGTCAATCGGCCACCAGACAGGGGATCAGCCACGAGCAGTACTTC. Its protein is CASSQSATRQGISHEQYF.